This T cell receptor beta chain stems from a study of blood T cell repertoires in COVID-19. On the study more broadly: Researchers got acute and convalescent COVID-19 samples from the United States, Italy and Spain. In each case, the material was cDNA or gDNA derived from T cells, B-cell-depleted T cells, or PBMCs.

Germline lookup yields CDR1 MNHEY and CDR2 SVGAGI. Trimming removed 5 bases from V and 7 bases from J, with 8 bases in between. The CDR3 sequence is 11 residues long. As processed by the authors: Researchers report that nucleated cell counts were estimated from reference gene primer amplification. Here immunoSEQ multiplex PCR was the method, and the copy in TCRdb shows in-frame clones only, minus some. The V and J calls and the clone size are those of that table, but D and trimming were determined from the DNA. The repertoire includes around 180,000 clones, roughly 80% of them detected once, and about 1.5% sits in the top ten.

Sequenced input: peripheral blood. The V gene is TRBV6-5, the J gene TRBJ1-2; D is perhaps TRBD1 (5 bases). This TCR derives from a human donor in a cohort sampled during active COVID-19. The CDR3 region has the DNA TGTGCCAGCAGTCCCGACAGTGGCTACACCTTC. The encoded protein is CASSPDSGYTF.